These 27 T cell receptor beta chains share one sample of origin, sequenced in a study of blood T cell repertoires in COVID-19. The protocol was immunoSEQ multiplex PCR, while the TCRdb copy is restricted to in-frame clones and leaves out a portion. The sample records about 300,000 clones, roughly 91% being singletons. The sample taken for sequencing was PBMCs or T cells enriched from blood (not recorded which). Receptors were obtained from a woman aged 50 to 60 who had been exposed to COVID-19.

This chain's CDR3 is CASSRGGLSTDTQYF. Written as DNA, the CDR3 is TGTGCCAGCAGCCGTGGGGGCCTAAGCACAGATACGCAGTATTTT. The V and J genes are TRBV11-2 and TRBJ2-3, with D perhaps matching TRBD1 (6 bases). This CDR3 region has 15 residues. V lost 5 bases and J lost 0, with 12 bases in between. Germline CDR1 is SGHAT and CDR2 is FQNNGV.

The gene calls are TRBV7-8 and TRBJ1-1; TRBD1 matches at 7 bases. The ends lost 5 bases at V and 0 bases at J; junction bases unmatched: 9. Germline assignment: CDR1 SGHVS and CDR2 FQNEAQ. The CDR3 covers 16 residues. CDR3 sequence reads: CASSRTGTAMNTEAFF. The CDR3 nucleotides read TGTGCCAGCAGCAGAACGGGGACAGCCATGAACACTGAAGCTTTCTTT.

The gene calls are TRBV28 and TRBJ1-2, with TRBD1 as a possible D gene (6 bases). CDR3 length equals 12 residues. Trimming left V 10 bases short and J 3 bases short, with 12 bases between. Germline CDR1 is MDHEN and CDR2 is SYDVKM. The CDR3 DNA is TGTGCCACCCCGGACAGACACTATGGCTACACCTTC. Translated: CATPDRHYGYTF.

This rearrangement joins TRBV14 to TRBJ2-3; 8 nucleotides line up with TRBD2. Trimming at V came to 4 bases and at J to 3 bases, leaving 3 bases not matched to a gene. From germline, CDR1 is SGHDN and CDR2 FVKESK. The CDR3 loop spans 14 amino acids. DNA of the CDR3: TGTGCCAGCAGCCTCGGGGGGGGGACAGATACGCAGTATTTT. Its translation: CASSLGGGTDTQYF.

The gene calls are TRBV28 and TRBJ2-1, with 9 nucleotides matching TRBD1. This CDR3 is 13 amino acids long. Germline lookup yields CDR1 MDHEN and CDR2 SYDVKM. CDR3 nucleotides: TGTGCGACGGACAGGGGTTTGACCAATGAGCAGTTCTTC. It specifies CATDRGLTNEQFF.

V is TRBV18 and J is TRBJ1-1, with D uncertain. CDR3 length equals 13 residues. The germline V gene encodes CDR1 KGHSH and CDR2 LQKENI. The V end was cut by 1 base, the J end by 6 bases, with 9 bases between. In DNA, the CDR3 is TGTGCCAGCTCACCACTGAGGGAGGCTGAAGCTTTCTTT. Amino acids: CASSPLREAEAFF.

This clone was seen a single time. The chain combines TRBV6-1 with TRBJ1-3; a possible D gene is TRBD1 (6 bases). Trimming removed 3 bases at V and 4 bases at J, with 16 bases between. The germline gives CDR1 MNHNS, CDR2 SASEGT. The CDR3 runs to 16 residues. The CDR3 region has the DNA TGTGCCAGCAGTGAGGGGCTTACAGGGAAAGGAAACACCATATATTTT. As protein: CASSEGLTGKGNTIYF.

This clone was seen more than once but under ten times. This chain links TRBV7-9 with TRBJ1-5; 12 positions agree with TRBD1. Germline trimming cut 5 bases from V and 7 bases from J; bases unmatched to any gene: 6. The V gene's germline CDR1 is SEHNR and CDR2 FQNEAQ (reference sequence). The length of the CDR3 is 15 residues. The CDR3 reads CASSAGGTGGQPQHF. In nucleotides, the CDR3 is TGTGCCAGCAGCGCCGGGGGGACAGGGGGCCAGCCCCAGCATTTT.

The J gene is TRBJ2-1, the V gene TRBV19; 8 bases agree with TRBD2. The CDR3 spans 15 residues. CDR1 and CDR2 (germline): LNHDA, SQIVND (reference sequence). V was clipped by 6 bases and J by 5 bases; unmatched bases: 9. CDR3 residues: CASRSIRGGDNEQFF. The CDR3 DNA is TGTGCCAGTAGGTCAATTCGGGGGGGCGACAATGAGCAGTTCTTC.

The gene calls are TRBV2 and TRBJ1-1, with unresolved D. Trimming took 5 bases from V and 1 from J, leaving 5 bases between them. In germline, CDR1 is SNHLY, CDR2 FYNNEI. The CDR3 consists of 12 residues. The CDR3 loop is CASSTRNTEAFF. In nucleotides, the CDR3 is TGTGCCAGCAGTACCAGGAACACTGAAGCTTTCTTT.

The chain joins TRBV3-1 (or the pseudogene TRBV3-2) to TRBJ1-2; 7 bases fit TRBD1. This CDR3 spans 14 amino acids. With 1 base clipped from V and 8 bases from J, the junction kept 7 bases outside the gene matches. CDR1 and CDR2 from the germline V gene are LGHDT and YNNKEL (reference sequence). As DNA, the CDR3 is TGTGCCAGCAGCCAAGGAGGGACAGACTCCGGCTACACCTTC. This translates into CASSQGGTDSGYTF.

The chain has TRBV5-8 and TRBJ2-3; D not certain. CDR3 length equals 14 residues. Germline V CDR1 and CDR2: SGHTS, YDEGEE. V lost 4 bases, J lost 4 bases, and 13 bases lay in between. CDR3 DNA sequence: TGTGCCAGCAGCCGCCGGTATAGCTCAGATACGCAGTATTTT. Amino acid sequence: CASSRRYSSDTQYF.

V is TRBV15 and J is TRBJ1-3; the match to TRBD1 covers 9 bases. The ends lost 0 bases at V and 0 bases at J; junction bases unmatched: 6. From germline, CDR1 is LNHNV and CDR2 YYDKDF (reference sequence). The CDR3 runs to 18 residues. CDR3: CATSREGTGTYSGNTIYF. CDR3 bases: TGTGCCACCAGCAGAGAAGGGACAGGGACATACTCTGGAAACACCATATATTTT.

In this sample, this clone turned up a few times. The chain combines TRBV29-1 with TRBJ1-1, with D uncertain. CDR3 length equals 11 residues. Trimming left V 3 bases short and J 1 base short, with 3 bases between. Germline V gene lookup returns CDR1 SQVTM and CDR2 ANQGSEA. DNA of the CDR3: TGCAGCGTTGAGCGGAACACTGAAGCTTTCTTT. Protein sequence: CSVERNTEAFF.

This chain uses TRBV30 with TRBJ1-2; the D gene is possibly TRBD1 (6 bases). The germline CDR1 and CDR2 sequences are GTSNPN and SVGIG (reference sequence). The CDR3 has 11 amino acids. Trimming removed 0 bases from V and 8 bases from J, with 7 bases in between. The CDR3 nucleotides read TGTGCCTGGAGTGTGCAGGGGGGCTACACCTTC. It yields the protein CAWSVQGGYTF.

This clone has only a few counts. This rearrangement joins TRBV27 to TRBJ1-1; D remains unclear. V was clipped by 7 bases and J by 11 bases, with 14 bases between them. Per germline, CDR1 MNHEY and CDR2 SMNVEV (reference sequence). The CDR3 has 11 residues. CDR3 sequence (DNA): TGTGCCAGCAAAACTCGAGGTCACGCTTTCTTT. This encodes CASKTRGHAFF.

V and J are TRBV7-6 and TRBJ2-3; 7 bases align to TRBD2. V shed 4 bases and J 4 bases; nucleotides not matched to a gene: 5. The length of the CDR3 is 14 residues. Germline lookup yields CDR1 SGHVS and CDR2 FNYEAQ. Here the CDR3 reads CASSSTSLPDTQYF. CDR3 DNA: TGTGCCAGCAGCTCGACTAGCCTACCAGATACGCAGTATTTT. Combining the CDR3 with reference TRBV7-6 and TRBJ2-3 gives the whole variable domain GAGVSQSPRYKVTKRGQDVALRCDPISGHVSLYWYRQALGQGPEFLTYFNYEAQQDKSGLPNDRFSAERPEGSISTLTIQRTEQRDSAMYRCASSSTSLPDTQYFGPGTRLTVL.

The gene calls are TRBV6-5 and TRBJ1-5; 7 bases agree with TRBD1. Per the germline V gene, CDR1 is MNHEY and CDR2 is SVGAGI. Losses at the gene ends were 5 bases for V and 0 bases for J; bases not matched to a gene: 4. CDR3 length: 15 residues. This CDR3 is CASSPSGGSNQPQHF. DNA of the CDR3: TGTGCCAGCAGTCCCTCAGGGGGTAGCAATCAGCCCCAGCATTTT.

The chain links TRBV19 to TRBJ1-6, with 7 nucleotides matching TRBD1. Per the germline V gene, CDR1 is LNHDA and CDR2 is SQIVND (reference sequence). The CDR3 covers 15 residues. After removal of 4 bases from V and 10 bases from J, the junction contained 10 bases not matched to a gene. CDR3 protein: CASSTGDSGGSPLHF. The CDR3 nucleotides read TGTGCCAGTAGTACCGGGGACAGTGGAGGATCACCCCTCCACTTT. The variable domain in full, completed from reference TRBV19 and TRBJ1-6, reads DGGITQSPKYLFRKEGQNVTLSCEQNLNHDAMYWYRQDPGQGLRLIYYSQIVNDFQKGDIAEGYSVSREKKESFPLTVTSAQKNPTAFYLCASSTGDSGGSPLHFGNGTRLTVT.

On this clone itself: Relative to the germline gene, one junction end is altered; a read error may explain this. The chain carries TRBV5-8 and TRBJ2-3; possibly TRBD1 for D (5 bases). The CDR3 runs to 16 residues. Germline V gene sequence: CDR1 SGHTS, CDR2 YDEGEE. Here the CDR3 DNA reads TGTGCCAGCACCTTGTTGGGGCCAATAACTACAGATACGCAGTATTTT. This encodes CASTLLGPITTDTQYF. The full variable domain, with the rest looked up from reference TRBV5-8 and TRBJ2-3, is EAGVTQSPTHLIKTRGQQATLRCSPISGHTSVYWYQQALGLGLQFLLWYDEGEERNRGNFPPRFSGRQFPNYSSELNVNALELEDSALYLCASTLLGPITTDTQYFGPGTRLTVL.

The V and J genes are TRBV4-1 and TRBJ1-4; a possible D gene is TRBD1 (5 bases). This CDR3 is built from 15 residues. The V and J ends lost 1 base and 0 bases respectively, with 6 bases between them. From germline, CDR1 is MGHRA and CDR2 YSYEKL. The CDR3 here is CASSQGGATNEKLFF. The CDR3 DNA reads as TGCGCCAGCAGCCAAGGGGGGGCAACTAATGAAAAACTGTTTTTT.

J is TRBJ2-2 and V is TRBV11-3; tentatively, D is TRBD2 (7 bases). V shed 1 base and J shed 3 bases, with 18 bases lying between them. The CDR3 sequence is 18 residues long. The germline V gene has CDR1 SGHNT and CDR2 YENEEA. CDR3 coding DNA: TGTGCCAGCAGCTTAGGTCGCGGCGGGGGCGCAGACACCGGGGAGCTGTTTTTT. This gives the protein CASSLGRGGGADTGELFF.

As concerns this clone: An end of the junction differs from the germline gene, which may be a read error. The chain is built from TRBV12-3 or TRBV12-4 and TRBJ2-1; D may be TRBD2 (6 bases). The CDR3 runs to 13 residues. The CDR3 DNA reads TGTGCCAGCAGCCCCTTTGCAGATGGGGGGAGTATCTTC. It specifies CASSPFADGGSIF.

The rearrangement joins TRBV5-1 to TRBJ1-2, with D possibly TRBD1 on 6 matching bases. Germline V gene sequence: CDR1 SGHRS, CDR2 YFSETQ. V dropped 0 bases and J dropped 1 base, with 10 bases sitting between them. The length of the CDR3 is 15 residues. The CDR3 is CASSLDRVDNYGYTF. The CDR3 DNA sequence: TGCGCCAGCAGCTTGGACAGGGTTGATAACTATGGCTACACCTTC.

This chain connects TRBV9 to TRBJ2-3, with 9 bases aligning to TRBD2. J was trimmed by 0 bases and V by 6 bases; bases with no gene match: 5. CDR1 is SGDLS and CDR2 is YYNGEE in the germline V gene. This CDR3 has 15 residues. The CDR3 DNA sequence: TGTGCCAGCACAGCTAGCGGGGTAAGCACAGATACGCAGTATTTT. Its translation is CASTASGVSTDTQYF.

The chain carries TRBV30 and TRBJ1-6; TRBD1 matches 7 bases. Losses at the gene ends were 7 bases for V and 8 bases for J; bases not matched to a gene: 8. The CDR3 contains 13 residues. Per germline, CDR1 GTSNPN and CDR2 SVGIG (reference sequence). The CDR3 coding sequence is TGTGCCTCGCAGGGGGTTGGAGATTCACCCCTCCACTTT. This sequence encodes CASQGVGDSPLHF.

The J gene is TRBJ2-7, the V gene TRBV5-1, with D possibly TRBD2 on 7 matching bases. Germline CDR1 SGHRS, CDR2 YFSETQ. The CDR3 contains 16 residues. Trimming pared 1 base from V and 2 bases from J, leaving 16 bases between. The CDR3 here is CASSLYSGGPPYEQYF. DNA of the CDR3: TGCGCCAGCAGCTTGTACTCCGGGGGGCCCCCCTACGAGCAGTACTTC.